This T cell receptor beta chain was identified in a study of somatic mutations in cytotoxic T cells in rheumatoid arthritis. The V gene's germline CDR1 is MNHNS and CDR2 SASEGT. Trimming shortened V by 5 bases and J by 4 bases, and 14 bases separated the two germline ends. The CDR3 consists of 15 residues. Points from the study as a whole: Expanded CD8+ clones had unknown antigen targets. Nobody adjusted the slight TRBV07 underrepresentation in rheumatoid arthritis patients for multiple comparisons. About an eighth of the roughly 60 patients had a largest CD8+ clone above 20% of CD8+ cells.

The protocol was immunoSEQ multiplex PCR, while the TCRdb copy is restricted to in-frame clones and leaves out a portion. The sample includes around 15,000 clones, around 77% of them seen just once. As for this clone: Antigen: not known.

Sequencing was performed on CD8+ T cells sorted from blood. The V call is TRBV6-1, the J call TRBJ2-2; D remains ambiguous. The receptor was derived from an adult with rheumatoid arthritis. CDR3 sequence: CASSNGIIGTGELFF. In DNA form, the CDR3 reads TGTGCCAGCAGTAATGGGATAATAGGCACCGGGGAGCTGTTTTTT.